These 30 T cell receptor beta chains originate from one sample sequenced in a study of shared clonotypes between healthy human individuals. Generated by immunoSEQ multiplex PCR, the TCRdb table keeps only in-frame clones and is missing some. This sample carries about 2.3 million clones, 85% to 95% of them seen once, and the ten largest clones take about 0.36%. Material: naive CD4+ T cells from PBMCs. Subset specified: CD45RA+ positively selected. These receptors were collected from a man aged 18 to 30 in good health. Some clones in this sample may be carry-over from other donors' samples.

V is TRBV15 and J is TRBJ2-1; D gene unclear. This CDR3 comprises 15 residues. Trimming took 8 bases from V and 6 from J, leaving 20 bases between them. CDR1 and CDR2 from the germline V gene are LNHNV and YYDKDF (reference sequence). The CDR3 here is CATSTSASSPNEQFF. The CDR3 region has the DNA TGTGCCACCTCCACCTCGGCCTCCAGTCCCAATGAGCAGTTCTTC.

The rearrangement links TRBV6-1 to TRBJ1-2; D call uncertain. This CDR3 region has 16 residues. Between the trimmed V and J ends, which lost 1 base and 5 bases, there was a span of 17 bases. Per the germline V gene, CDR1 is MNHNS and CDR2 is SASEGT. The CDR3 DNA follows: TGTGCCAGCAGTGAAGAAGGGCTTTTCCCGGGGTATGGCTACACCTTC. Protein sequence: CASSEEGLFPGYGYTF.

V gene TRBV19 combines with J gene TRBJ2-2; D assignment may be TRBD1 or TRBD2 (6 bases each). Germline V gene data show CDR1 as LNHDA and CDR2 as SQIVND (reference sequence). The CDR3 sequence is 14 residues long. Trimming left V 8 bases short and J 5 bases short, with 15 bases between. CDR3 DNA sequence: TGTGCCAGTGGGGGGCGTTTATATACCGGGGAGCTGTTTTTT. It codes for CASGGRLYTGELFF.

The CDR3 nucleotides read TGTGCCAGCAGTGAAGGGCCCCACGCCGATGAGCAGTTCTTC. Amino acids: CASSEGPHADEQFF. The chain employs TRBV25-1 and TRBJ2-1; D is unresolved. The CDR3 sequence is 14 residues long. Trimming pared 2 bases from V and 8 bases from J, leaving 13 bases between. Germline assignment: CDR1 MGHDK and CDR2 SYGVNS.

The rearrangement uses TRBV28 and TRBJ2-2; 8 nucleotides agree with TRBD1. CDR1 and CDR2 (germline): MDHEN, SYDVKM. The CDR3 runs to 14 residues. Trimming took 7 bases from V and 6 from J; bases not matched to a gene: 7. The CDR3 sequence: CASTQGAGSGELFF. The CDR3 coding sequence is TGTGCCAGCACCCAGGGGGCAGGATCCGGGGAGCTGTTTTTT.

The rearrangement joins TRBV29-1 to TRBJ1-1, with TRBD1 as a possible D gene (5 bases). The CDR3 totals 14 residues. CDR1 SQVTM and CDR2 ANQGSEA come from the germline V gene. Trimming took off 4 bases at V and 4 bases at J, with 16 bases between the two ends. CDR3 DNA sequence: TGCAGCGTTGGGGTGCGAGGGGCGAGCACTGAAGCTTTCTTT. Amino acids: CSVGVRGASTEAFF.

DNA of the CDR3: TGCGCCAGCAGCTTGTGGGAGGGAGCTGGAGATACGCAGTATTTT. Protein product: CASSLWEGAGDTQYF. The chain uses TRBV5-1 and TRBJ2-3, with 7 bases matching TRBD2. Germline V gene data show CDR1 as SGHRS and CDR2 as YFSETQ. V shed 1 base, J shed 5 bases, and the junction held 7 bases outside the gene matches. The length of the CDR3 is 15 residues.

This chain uses TRBV7-9 with TRBJ2-3; TRBD2 agrees at 12 bases. This CDR3 spans 17 amino acids. Per the germline V gene, CDR1 is SEHNR and CDR2 is FQNEAQ (reference sequence). V gave up 3 bases and J gave up 2 bases; unmatched junction bases: 6. The chain's CDR3 is CASSFGLAGGYTDTQYF. The DNA of the CDR3 is TGTGCCAGCAGCTTCGGCCTAGCGGGAGGGTACACAGATACGCAGTATTTT.

Turning to this clone: Other nucleotide sequences in the sample specify the same CDR3. CDR3 residues: CASSFLLNEQFF. The CDR3 DNA follows: TGTGCCAGCAGCTTCCTCCTAAATGAGCAGTTCTTC. This chain joins TRBV5-5 and TRBJ2-1; D not certain. Germline CDR1 reads SGHKS; CDR2 reads YYEKEE (reference sequence). V was pared by 2 bases and J by 7 bases, with 7 bases between. CDR3 size: 12 residues.

The chain is built from TRBV7-2 and TRBJ2-1; D perhaps matches TRBD2 (5 bases). The CDR3 spans 16 residues. CDR1 is SGHTA, CDR2 FQGNSA, per germline. Trimming took 6 bases from V and 6 from J, leaving 21 bases between them. The CDR3 loop reads CASRLLSGSTFNEQFF. The CDR3 nucleotides read TGTGCCAGCAGGTTATTAAGCGGTTCTACGTTCAATGAGCAGTTCTTC.

Points on this clone: Within the sample, other DNA sequences also encode this same CDR3. The gene calls are TRBV9 and TRBJ2-7, with D possibly being TRBD2 (5 bases). Trimming took off 0 bases at V and 4 bases at J, with 11 bases between the two ends. Germline V gene sequence: CDR1 SGDLS, CDR2 YYNGEE. CDR3 length: 14 residues. DNA for the CDR3: TGTGCCAGCAGCGTAGATTGGACTCCTTACGAGCAGTACTTC. This codes for CASSVDWTPYEQYF.

The rearrangement links TRBV30 to TRBJ1-6, with D unresolved. This CDR3 has 14 amino acids. The ends were cut back, 1 base at V and 7 bases at J, with 11 bases in the middle. The germline V gene encodes CDR1 GTSNPN and CDR2 SVGIG (reference sequence). This chain's CDR3 is CAWSAPGGNSPLHF. CDR3 coding DNA: TGTGCCTGGAGTGCGCCGGGAGGAAATTCACCCCTCCACTTT.

DNA of the CDR3: TGCGCCAGCAGCTGGCAGGGGGCCACAACTAATGAAAAACTGTTTTTT. This encodes CASSWQGATTNEKLFF. The genes are TRBV5-1 and TRBJ1-4, with 8 positions matching TRBD1. There are 16 residues in the CDR3. CDR1 is SGHRS, CDR2 YFSETQ, per germline. The junction had 4 bases not matched to a gene; V was cut back by 3 bases and J by 0 bases.

J is TRBJ2-7 and V is TRBV11-2, with TRBD1 matching over 7 bases. The CDR3 consists of 15 residues. CDR1 and CDR2 (germline): SGHAT, FQNNGV. J lost 3 bases, V lost 5 bases, and 10 bases had no gene match. The CDR3 nucleotides are TGTGCCAGCAGCGAGACCGGGACAGCACTCTACGAGCAGTACTTC. The encoded protein is CASSETGTALYEQYF.

J is TRBJ2-4 and V is TRBV27; tentative D call: TRBD1 (6 bases). CDR1 MNHEY and CDR2 SMNVEV come from the germline V gene (reference sequence). The CDR3 has 18 amino acids. V dropped 5 bases and J dropped 1 base, with 21 bases sitting between them. As DNA, the CDR3 is TGTGCCAGCAGTCCAACACAGGACAGAGCTTTGGCCAAAAACATTCAGTACTTC. Protein: CASSPTQDRALAKNIQYF.

V and J are TRBV5-4 and TRBJ2-3; D is possibly TRBD2 (5 bases). Germline V CDR1 and CDR2: SGHNT, YYREEE (reference sequence). The CDR3 extends over 14 amino acids. Trimming stripped 1 base from V and 6 bases from J, with 12 bases between. The chain's CDR3 is CASSLIRESDTQYF. DNA of the CDR3: TGTGCCAGCAGCTTGATTCGGGAATCGGATACGCAGTATTTT.

This chain uses TRBV6-6 with TRBJ1-1; maybe TRBD1 (5 bases). This CDR3 spans 15 amino acids. V lost 7 bases and J lost 5, with 20 bases in between. CDR1 is MNHNY, CDR2 SVGAGI, per germline (reference sequence). This CDR3 reads CASNTGAGFGTEAFF. For the CDR3, the DNA is TGTGCCAGCAACACAGGCGCAGGGTTTGGGACTGAAGCTTTCTTT.

This chain connects TRBV5-1 to TRBJ1-2; maybe TRBD1 (6 bases). The CDR3 sequence is 15 residues long. Germline CDR1 reads SGHRS; CDR2 reads YFSETQ. The germline V and J ends were trimmed by 2 bases and 2 bases, with 13 bases remaining between them. The CDR3 bases are TGCGCCAGCAGCTTAAGGTCAGGGGAAAACTATGGCTACACCTTC. Translation: CASSLRSGENYGYTF.

J is TRBJ2-5 and V is TRBV5-1, with D unclear. Trimming removed 3 bases at V and 1 base at J, with 10 bases between. The germline CDR1 and CDR2 sequences are SGHRS and YFSETQ. The length of the CDR3 is 14 residues. CDR3 DNA sequence: TGCGCCAGCAGCTCTCTAGGGCTCCAAGAGACCCAGTACTTC. This encodes CASSSLGLQETQYF.

V and J are TRBV9 and TRBJ2-1; 10 positions agree with TRBD2. The germline gives CDR1 SGDLS, CDR2 YYNGEE. This CDR3 has 15 amino acids. Germline trimming cut 2 bases from V and 6 bases from J; bases unmatched to any gene: 5. CDR3 sequence: CASSVQPSGSNEQFF. The CDR3, as DNA: TGTGCCAGCAGCGTCCAGCCTAGCGGGAGCAATGAGCAGTTCTTC.

V is TRBV9 and J is TRBJ1-3; perhaps TRBD1 as D (5 bases). V lost 0 bases to trimming and J lost 8 bases, with 12 bases between them. Germline V gene lookup returns CDR1 SGDLS and CDR2 YYNGEE. The CDR3 length is 14 residues. CDR3 sequence reads: CASSVGQGWDTIYF. The CDR3 DNA reads as TGTGCCAGCAGCGTAGGCCAGGGATGGGACACCATATATTTT. Based on the CDR3 plus reference TRBV9 and TRBJ1-3, the full variable domain is DSGVTQTPKHLITATGQRVTLRCSPRSGDLSVYWYQQSLDQGLQFLIQYYNGEERAKGNILERFSAQQFPDLHSELNLSSLELGDSALYFCASSVGQGWDTIYFGEGSWLTVV.

In its sample, this clone was seen a few times. The rearrangement uses TRBV2 and TRBJ1-1; D uncertain. The CDR3 length is 13 residues. Trimming pared 5 bases from V and 0 bases from J, leaving 7 bases between. Looked up from germline, CDR1 is SNHLY and CDR2 is FYNNEI. The CDR3 protein is CASSSKLNTEAFF. CDR3 DNA sequence: TGTGCCAGCAGTAGCAAGCTGAACACTGAAGCTTTCTTT.

The CDR3 bases are TGTGCCAGCAGTGAATTCAGAGGGAGTGACCAAGAGACCCAGTACTTC. Amino acid sequence: CASSEFRGSDQETQYF. V is TRBV25-1 and J is TRBJ2-5; a possible D gene is TRBD2 (5 bases). The germline V gene encodes CDR1 MGHDK and CDR2 SYGVNS. The CDR3 has 16 amino acids. V was pared by 1 base and J by 0 bases, with 12 bases between.

The chain carries TRBV7-2 and TRBJ2-1; D possibly corresponds to TRBD1 (7 bases). Germline loops: CDR1 SGHTA, CDR2 FQGNSA. The CDR3 is 15 residues long. V was pared by 3 bases and J by 8 bases, with 17 bases between. CDR3 DNA sequence: TGTGCCAGCAGCTTGGCCCAGGGGGGTATGGATGAGCAGTTCTTC. It encodes CASSLAQGGMDEQFF.

The rearrangement uses TRBV7-9 and TRBJ2-5; 10 bases match TRBD2. The germline V gene encodes CDR1 SEHNR and CDR2 FQNEAQ (reference sequence). Unmatched junction bases numbered 14, after V lost 5 bases and J lost 5 bases. The CDR3 is made up of 17 amino acids. CDR3: CASSPIPSGRLFETQYF. Written as DNA, the CDR3 is TGTGCCAGCAGCCCCATCCCTAGCGGGAGACTTTTTGAGACCCAGTACTTC.

The chain uses TRBV5-5 and TRBJ2-7; D might be TRBD1 (6 bases). V shed 2 bases and J shed 4 bases, with 13 bases lying between them. The germline V gene has CDR1 SGHKS and CDR2 YYEKEE (reference sequence). The CDR3 has 14 amino acids. CDR3 residues: CASSFPGGLYEQYF. The CDR3, as DNA: TGTGCCAGCAGCTTCCCTGGGGGCCTATACGAGCAGTACTTC. Complete variable domain (other parts from reference TRBV5-5 and TRBJ2-7): DAGVTQSPTHLIKTRGQQVTLRCSPISGHKSVSWYQQVLGQGPQFIFQYYEKEERGRGNFPDRFSARQFPNYSSELNVNALLLGDSALYLCASSFPGGLYEQYFGPGTRLTVT.

This sequence joins TRBV12-5 and TRBJ2-3, with D hard to call. V was shortened by 5 bases and J by 0 bases, with 15 bases between the two germline ends. Germline assignment: CDR1 LGHNT and CDR2 FRNRAP. The CDR3 sequence is 16 residues long. CDR3 sequence: CASGRTWGTSTDTQYF. In DNA form, the CDR3 reads TGTGCTAGTGGTAGAACCTGGGGTACTAGCACAGATACGCAGTATTTT.

The genes are TRBV7-3 and TRBJ1-3; a possible D gene is TRBD1 (5 bases). V lost 0 bases and J lost 14, with 11 bases in between. Germline V gives CDR1 SGHTA, CDR2 FQGTGA. This CDR3 spans 12 amino acids. The CDR3 sequence is CASSLTGGNLYF. The CDR3 DNA is TGTGCCAGCAGCTTAACCGGGGGGAACTTATATTTT. Combining the CDR3 with reference TRBV7-3 and TRBJ1-3 gives the whole variable domain GAGVSQTPSNKVTEKGKYVELRCDPISGHTALYWYRQSLGQGPEFLIYFQGTGAADDSGLPNDRFFAVRPEGSVSTLKIQRTERGDSAVYLCASSLTGGNLYFGEGSWLTVV.

The chain has TRBV28 and TRBJ2-4; 8 bases agree with TRBD2. After removal of 10 bases from V and 3 bases from J, the junction contained 8 bases not matched to a gene. Looked up from germline, CDR1 is MDHEN and CDR2 is SYDVKM. The CDR3 is 14 amino acids. The CDR3 is CAISGGLGKNIQYF. The CDR3, as DNA: TGTGCCATCAGCGGGGGTTTAGGCAAAAACATTCAGTACTTC. Looking up the rest from reference TRBV28 and TRBJ2-4 gives the full variable domain: DVKVTQSSRYLVKRTGEKVFLECVQDMDHENMFWYRQDPGLGLRLIYFSYDVKMKEKGDIPEGYSVSREKKERFSLILESASTNQTSMYLCAISGGLGKNIQYFGAGTRLSVL.

The rearrangement joins TRBV7-9 to TRBJ2-7; D could derive from TRBD1 or TRBD2 (5 bases each). V lost 5 bases to trimming and J lost 9 bases, with 11 bases between them. CDR3 size: 11 residues. The germline V gene has CDR1 SEHNR and CDR2 FQNEAQ (reference sequence). CDR3 region: CASSGLGGQYF. The CDR3 DNA sequence: TGTGCCAGCAGCGGCCTTGGGGGGCAGTACTTC.